One and the same sample provided the 5 T cell receptor beta chains below, sequenced in a study of blood T cell repertoires in COVID-19. Profiled with immunoSEQ multiplex PCR; TCRdb holds only in-frame clones, not every one. The sample lists just under 90,000 clones; 90% to 95% were seen once. Input material: peripheral blood. The receptors come from a man in his sixties with acute or convalescent COVID-19.

This clone is labeled medium-sized. This sequence joins TRBV6-1 and TRBJ2-1, with 7 bases fitting TRBD1. The CDR3 is 15 amino acids. The V gene's germline CDR1 is MNHNS and CDR2 SASEGT. V gave up 1 base and J gave up 0 bases; unmatched junction bases: 0. The CDR3 bases are TGTGCCAGCAGTGAAGGGACAGGCTCCTACAATGAGCAGTTCTTC. This encodes CASSEGTGSYNEQFF.

With respect to this clone: Other DNA sequences in the sample encode the same CDR3. The chain carries TRBV29-1 and TRBJ2-1; maybe TRBD1 (7 bases). CDR3 length: 13 residues. Germline V CDR1 and CDR2: SQVTM, ANQGSEA. Trimming took off 5 bases at V and 3 bases at J, with 11 bases between the two ends. The CDR3, as DNA: TGCAGCGTTTCAGGGGGGAGCTACAATGAGCAGTTCTTC. It codes for CSVSGGSYNEQFF.

DNA of the CDR3: TGTGCCAGCAGCGTAGAGCGAACTAGCGGGGCGTTGGAGCAGTTCTTC. It specifies CASSVERTSGALEQFF. The rearrangement uses TRBV9 and TRBJ2-1; 10 bases are shared with TRBD2. The CDR3 covers 16 residues. With 0 bases clipped from V and 10 bases from J, the junction kept 10 bases outside the gene matches. CDR1 and CDR2 (germline): SGDLS, YYNGEE.

The CDR3 nucleotides are TGCGCCAGCAGCCCGGTGGATGGGCCGCACACTGAAGCTTTCTTT. Translated: CASSPVDGPHTEAFF. The chain couples TRBV5-1 to TRBJ1-1; unclear D gene. V was clipped by 4 bases and J by 3 bases, with 16 bases between them. The CDR3 has 15 amino acids. Per germline, CDR1 SGHRS and CDR2 YFSETQ.

The chain is built from TRBV7-3 and TRBJ2-1, with D possibly TRBD1 on 5 matching bases. The germline CDR1 and CDR2 sequences are SGHTA and FQGTGA. V was trimmed by 3 bases and J by 7 bases, leaving 10 bases between them. CDR3 size: 13 residues. CDR3 in DNA: TGTGCCAGCAGCTTGGGGCCGCAGAATGAGCAGTTCTTC. Amino acids: CASSLGPQNEQFF.